This is a list of T cell receptor beta chains from one sample in a study of blood T cells in healthy people across ages. TCRdb passed the 5' RACE reads through MiXCR, listing each CDR3 protein once. The sample shows roughly 830,000 distinct CDR3 sequences, 60% to 80% of them seen only once. Input material: blood. The receptor source for this set is a man aged 25-40 years in good health. Both conserved end residues are part of each CDR3. D genes are given only for firm matches. The size entry is marked missing in some rows and otherwise reads once, few, many or a size class.

-	TRBJ1-5	-	TRBV7-9	TGTGCCAGCAGCCTCCACAACACCAATCAGCCCCAGCATTTT	CASSLHNTNQPQHF
-	TRBJ2-7	TRBD1	TRBV12-3/TRBV12-4	TGTGCCAGCAGTTTTCAGGGGGCTATGGGGGAGCAGTACTTC	CASSFQGAMGEQYF
many	TRBJ2-7	-	TRBV20-1	TGCAGTGGTCGGGGCGGAACCTACGAGCAGTACTTC	CSGRGGTYEQYF
-	TRBJ1-4	-	TRBV29-1	TGCAGCGGGAGGCAGGGAGATGAAAAACTGTTTTTT	CSGRQGDEKLFF
-	TRBJ2-7	-	TRBV28	TGTGCCAGCAGTCCCTTCGGGACACACTACGAGCAGTACTTC	CASSPFGTHYEQYF
-	TRBJ2-3	-	TRBV27	TGTGCCAGCAGTCGATTTTCGGGTGATACGCAGTATTTT	CASSRFSGDTQYF
-	TRBJ2-1	TRBD2	TRBV7-3	TGTGCCAGCAGCACGCGGGGGGGCAGGGATGAGCAGTTCTTC	CASSTRGGRDEQFF
-	TRBJ2-7	TRBD2	TRBV20-1	TGCAGTGCTAGAACGCGGGGGAAAGCCTACGAGCAGTACTTC	CSARTRGKAYEQYF
-	TRBJ2-7	-	TRBV27	TGTGCCAGCAGTTTATTTGAGGGTTCGGACTACGAGCAGTACTTC	CASSLFEGSDYEQYF
-	TRBJ1-1	-	TRBV12-3/TRBV12-4	TGTGCCAGCTGGGAGAACACTGAAGCTTTCTTT	CASWENTEAFF
few	TRBJ1-5	-	TRBV7-2	TGTGCCAGCAGCTTCGGCTACAATCAGCCCCAGCATTTT	CASSFGYNQPQHF
-	TRBJ2-1	-	TRBV7-9	TGTGCCAGCAGCTTAAAACAGGCAATCGATGAGCAGTTCTTC	CASSLKQAIDEQFF
-	TRBJ2-7	-	TRBV6-5	TGTGCCAGCAGTAACCCACGGACAGTAGGTTACGAGCAGTACTTC	CASSNPRTVGYEQYF
-	TRBJ2-5	TRBD1	TRBV7-2	TGTGCCAGCAGCCCCTTATTGGGACAGCAAGAGACCCAGTACTTC	CASSPLLGQQETQYF
-	TRBJ1-2	-	TRBV27	TGTGCCAGCGGAGCACAGGTCTCAACCCTCTATGGCTACACCTTC	CASGAQVSTLYGYTF
-	TRBJ2-7	-	TRBV25-1	TGTGCCAGCGCAGACGGGACACCGTACGGGCAGTACTTC	CASADGTPYGQYF
-	TRBJ1-2	-	TRBV30	TGTGCCTGGAGTGTCCTGACGGGTAACTATGGCTACACCTTC	CAWSVLTGNYGYTF
-	TRBJ2-4	TRBD1	TRBV29-1	TGCAGCGTCGTTATACCACAGGGGTCGGGAAACATTCAGTACTTC	CSVVIPQGSGNIQYF
few	TRBJ2-1	TRBD2	TRBV4-1	TGCGCCAGCAGCCAAGTTGGGCCCGGACTAGCGGGGAACAATGAGCAGTTCTTC	CASSQVGPGLAGNNEQFF
-	TRBJ2-3	TRBD2	TRBV12-3/TRBV12-4	TGTGCCAGCAACTGGGGTAGCGGGGGGAAAGATACGCAGTATTTT	CASNWGSGGKDTQYF
once	TRBJ1-2	-	TRBV6-5	TGTGCCAGCAGCCGCGACAATAACTATGGCTACACCTTC	CASSRDNNYGYTF
-	TRBJ2-5	-	TRBV20-1	TGCAGTGCCACGCCCCCGGACAGACTAAGCGACGAGCAGAACTTC	CSATPPDRLSDEQNF
-	TRBJ2-7	-	TRBV20-1	TGCATTGTCTGGAGGGGATCCTACGAGCAGTACTTC	CIVWRGSYEQYF
few	TRBJ2-3	-	TRBV29-1	TGCAGCGTTGAAATCCAGGGCACAGATACGCAGTATTTT	CSVEIQGTDTQYF
-	TRBJ1-2	-	TRBV20-1	TGCAGTGCTACCCCCACTCGAAGGGGCTATGGCTACACCTTC	CSATPTRRGYGYTF